A single sample gave rise to the 29 T cell receptor beta chains below, sequenced in a study of shared clonotypes between healthy human individuals. Repertoires were generated with immunoSEQ multiplex PCR, while TCRdb's copy carries only in-frame clones and drops some. Of approximately 470,000 clones listed, around 73% were seen once; the top ten hold around 12%. Sequenced: PBMCs. The source of these receptors is a woman between 40 and 50 years old in good health. Some clones in this sample may be carry-over from other donors' samples.

This chain uses TRBV15 with TRBJ1-5; unclear D gene. From germline, CDR1 is LNHNV and CDR2 YYDKDF (reference sequence). Trimming stripped 1 base from V and 1 base from J, with 5 bases between. The CDR3 loop spans 14 amino acids. This CDR3 is CATSRVGSNQPQHF. The CDR3 nucleotides are TGTGCCACCAGCAGAGTTGGCAGCAATCAGCCCCAGCATTTT. The complete variable domain, with remaining parts taken from reference TRBV15 and TRBJ1-5, reads DAMVIQNPRYQVTQFGKPVTLSCSQTLNHNVMYWYQQKSSQAPKLLFHYYDKDFNNEADTPDNFQSRRPNTSFCFLDIRSPGLGDTAMYLCATSRVGSNQPQHFGDGTRLSIL.

J is TRBJ2-1 and V is TRBV18, with D unresolved. Germline V lookup: CDR1 KGHSH, CDR2 LQKENI. The CDR3 length is 16 residues. V lost 2 bases and J lost 8, with 19 bases in between. The CDR3 region is CASSPGLGVPVDEQFF. Written as DNA, the CDR3 is TGTGCCAGCTCACCAGGCCTTGGCGTCCCTGTCGATGAGCAGTTCTTC.

Comment on this clone: A far larger clone is only one base removed, so a read error is likely. The sample contains more than one DNA sequence encoding this CDR3. The chain couples TRBV25-1 to TRBJ1-5; D call uncertain. This CDR3 is built from 15 residues. The germline CDR1 and CDR2 sequences are MGHDK and SYGVNS. The CDR3: CASSPSVGSNQPQHF. The CDR3 DNA follows: TGTGCCAGCAGCCCATCCGTGGGGAGCAATCAGCCCCAACATTTT.

The chain carries TRBV28 and TRBJ1-5; tentatively, D is TRBD1 (5 bases). The CDR3 contains 16 residues. Trimming stripped 6 bases from V and 0 bases from J, with 15 bases between. Germline V gene lookup returns CDR1 MDHEN and CDR2 SYDVKM. The CDR3 is CASSESGRYSNQPQHF. DNA of the CDR3: TGTGCCAGCAGCGAATCAGGGAGATATAGCAATCAGCCCCAGCATTTT.

The chain joins TRBV9 to TRBJ2-7; TRBD1 is a possible D gene (6 bases). The CDR3 spans 13 residues. In germline, CDR1 is SGDLS, CDR2 YYNGEE. V was clipped by 3 bases and J by 9 bases, with 16 bases between them. CDR3 sequence reads: CASSAQGVGGQYF. DNA of the CDR3: TGTGCCAGCAGCGCACAGGGAGTGGGCGGGCAGTACTTC.

This clone showed up many times. Other DNA sequences in this specimen translate into the identical CDR3. In DNA, the CDR3 is TGTGCCAGTAGTATTCTGGGAACTGAAGCTTTCTTT. Its translation is CASSILGTEAFF. This chain connects TRBV19 to TRBJ1-1; no clear D. Germline CDR1 and CDR2: LNHDA and SQIVND (reference sequence). The germline V and J ends were trimmed by 3 bases and 5 bases, with 7 bases remaining between them. This CDR3 comprises 12 residues.

This chain links TRBV5-1 with TRBJ2-2, with TRBD1 matching 9 bases. V was pared by 2 bases and J by 9 bases, with 17 bases of the junction left unmatched. From germline, CDR1 is SGHRS and CDR2 YFSETQ. The CDR3 is 18 residues long. CDR3: CASSFRDRVTTGPRELFF. As DNA, the CDR3 is TGCGCCAGCAGCTTCCGGGACAGGGTAACTACGGGTCCCCGGGAGCTGTTTTTT.

A note on this clone: A read error may account for a junction end that differs from germline. The V gene is TRBV5-1, the J gene TRBJ1-1; a possible D gene is TRBD1 (6 bases). Germline lookup yields CDR1 SGHRS and CDR2 YFSETQ. This CDR3 spans 13 amino acids. CDR3 DNA: TGCGCCAGCAGCTTGGGGGGGCAGGACTCGGGAGTCTTT. This sequence encodes CASSLGGQDSGVF.

This chain links TRBV19 with TRBJ1-5, with unresolved D. Looked up from germline, CDR1 is LNHDA and CDR2 is SQIVND (reference sequence). This CDR3 has 14 amino acids. V lost 3 bases, J lost 0 bases, and 6 bases lay in between. CDR3: CASSIQSSNQPQHF. DNA of the CDR3: TGTGCCAGTAGTATCCAGAGTAGCAATCAGCCCCAGCATTTT.

The V call is TRBV4-2, the J call TRBJ2-1; 8 bases match TRBD2. The V gene end was trimmed by 1 base and the J gene end by 8 bases; junction bases not matched to a gene: 7. The CDR3 totals 15 residues. Germline assignment: CDR1 LGHNA and CDR2 YNFKEQ. CDR3 protein: CASSQGSSGIDEQFF. CDR3 nucleotide sequence: TGTGCCAGCAGCCAAGGGAGTAGCGGGATCGATGAGCAGTTCTTC.

The rearrangement uses TRBV2 and TRBJ2-7, with 14 bases that match TRBD2. J was trimmed by 9 bases and V by 3 bases; bases with no gene match: 1. This CDR3 comprises 13 residues. Germline values: CDR1 SNHLY, CDR2 FYNNEI. DNA for the CDR3: TGTGCCAGCAGTGACGGACTAGCGGGAGGGCAGTACTTC. Amino acid sequence: CASSDGLAGGQYF.

The chain is built from TRBV28 and TRBJ2-1, with 8 bases lining up with TRBD2. V was clipped by 3 bases and J by 4 bases; unmatched bases: 8. The CDR3 totals 16 residues. Germline CDR1 is MDHEN and CDR2 is SYDVKM. The CDR3 DNA is TGTGCCAGCAGTTTTCACGGTAGCGGGGTTTACAATGAGCAGTTCTTC. Residues: CASSFHGSGVYNEQFF.

This sequence joins TRBV5-5 and TRBJ2-3; no reliable D call. CDR3 length equals 14 residues. V was clipped by 2 bases and J by 2 bases, with 9 bases between them. The V gene's germline CDR1 is SGHKS and CDR2 YYEKEE (reference sequence). CDR3 nucleotide sequence: TGTGCCAGCAGCTTACAGCTTCCCACAGATACGCAGTATTTT. Translation gives CASSLQLPTDTQYF.

This clone was seen only a few times. The rearrangement joins TRBV7-2 to TRBJ2-5; no reliable D call. V dropped 1 base and J dropped 0 bases, with 3 bases sitting between them. CDR1 and CDR2 from the germline V gene are SGHTA and FQGNSA. The CDR3 has 13 residues. The CDR3 protein is CASSLGYQETQYF. CDR3 DNA sequence: TGTGCCAGCAGCTTAGGCTACCAAGAGACCCAGTACTTC.

Worth noting for this clone: This sequence is one base from a far larger clone and is likely a read error. Other DNA sequences within the sample encode an identical CDR3. V usage is TRBV27 and J usage is TRBJ1-1, with a possible D match to TRBD1 (5 bases). The CDR3 is 15 amino acids. The V gene's germline CDR1 is MNHEY and CDR2 SMNVEV (reference sequence). The DNA for the CDR3 is TGTGCCAGCAGTTTACGGACACCCATGAACACTGAAGCCTTCTTT. It encodes CASSLRTPMNTEAFF.

The chain links TRBV6-5 to TRBJ2-3; no clear D. This CDR3 is built from 14 residues. Trimming pared 2 bases from V and 2 bases from J, leaving 8 bases between. Germline values: CDR1 MNHEY, CDR2 SVGAGI. CDR3 region: CASSYRTNTDTQYF. In DNA, the CDR3 is TGTGCCAGCAGTTACCGCACTAACACAGATACGCAGTATTTT.

This clone was seen just once. A far larger clone is off by one base, so a read error is likely. The same CDR3 can be traced to other DNA sequences in this sample. As DNA, the CDR3 is TGTGCCAGCAGTTACTCGTCTGGGGCCAACGTCCTGACTTTC. Protein sequence: CASSYSSGANVLTF. The V and J genes are TRBV6-5 and TRBJ2-6; D remains unclear. The germline V gene encodes CDR1 MNHEY and CDR2 SVGAGI. With 0 bases removed from V and 1 base from J, the gap between germline ends came to 1 base. The CDR3 has 14 amino acids.

The chain uses TRBV5-1 and TRBJ2-1, with no clear D. Germline CDR1 SGHRS, CDR2 YFSETQ. There are 12 residues in the CDR3. Trimming shortened V by 4 bases and J by 4 bases, and 6 bases separated the two germline ends. CDR3 bases: TGCGCCAGCAGCGATGAATACAATGAGCAGTTCTTC. It translates to CASSDEYNEQFF.

The genes are TRBV6-5 and TRBJ2-7; 7 nucleotides align to TRBD1. CDR3 length equals 15 residues. J lost 3 bases, V lost 6 bases, and 11 bases had no gene match. Germline lookup yields CDR1 MNHEY and CDR2 SVGAGI. DNA for the CDR3: TGTGCCAGCAGCACTCAACTGGACAGGAGCTACGAGCAGTACTTC. This sequence encodes CASSTQLDRSYEQYF.

The rearrangement links TRBV6-5 to TRBJ1-1; D unclear. The CDR3 contains 10 residues. The V gene lost 6 bases and the J gene lost 5 bases, with 4 bases spanning the gap. CDR1 MNHEY and CDR2 SVGAGI come from the germline V gene. CDR3: CASRRTEAFF. The DNA of the CDR3 is TGTGCCAGCAGAAGGACTGAAGCTTTCTTT.

This chain uses TRBV11-2 with TRBJ1-1; D remains unclear. V lost 8 bases, J lost 0 bases, and 10 bases lay in between. The CDR3 totals 13 residues. Germline V gene lookup returns CDR1 SGHAT and CDR2 FQNNGV. CDR3 nucleotide sequence: TGTGCCAGCGCGCCGGGGTTGAACACTGAAGCTTTCTTT. Protein: CASAPGLNTEAFF.

The chain is built from TRBV5-6 and TRBJ2-7, with D possibly matching TRBD2 (6 bases). The CDR3 sequence is 17 residues long. Trimming left V 1 base short and J 0 bases short, with 17 bases between. Germline CDR1 and CDR2: SGHDT and YYEEEE. Here the CDR3 DNA reads TGTGCCAGCAGCTTGTTCGATACGGACGGGAGCTCCTACGAGCAGTACTTC. Residues: CASSLFDTDGSSYEQYF.

The chain uses TRBV7-2 and TRBJ1-2; tentative D call: TRBD1 (5 bases). Trimming removed 1 base from V and 1 base from J, with 7 bases in between. Germline V gives CDR1 SGHTA, CDR2 FQGNSA. CDR3 length equals 14 residues. CDR3 protein: CASSLGGDNYGYTF. CDR3 DNA sequence: TGTGCCAGCAGCTTAGGAGGGGATAACTATGGCTACACCTTC. Filled out from reference TRBV7-2 and TRBJ1-2, the complete variable domain reads GAGVSQSPSNKVTEKGKDVELRCDPISGHTALYWYRQSLGQGLEFLIYFQGNSAPDKSGLPSDRFSAERTGGSVSTLTIQRTQQEDSAVYLCASSLGGDNYGYTFGSGTRLTVV.

This clone was counted between two and nine times. V usage is TRBV15 and J usage is TRBJ2-7; 12 bases are shared with TRBD1. The CDR3 runs 15 residues. Germline V gene lookup returns CDR1 LNHNV and CDR2 YYDKDF (reference sequence). After removal of 1 base from V and 6 bases from J, the junction contained 4 bases not matched to a gene. The CDR3 DNA reads as TGTGCCACCAGCAGAGGGGGGACAGGGGGCTCCGAGCAGTACTTC. Protein: CATSRGGTGGSEQYF.

CDR3 protein: CASSPSAGGNEQFF. CDR3 DNA sequence: TGTGCCAGCAGTCCTTCGGCGGGGGGCAATGAGCAGTTCTTC. The V and J genes are TRBV6-4 and TRBJ2-1, with 8 bases fitting TRBD2. Trimming took 5 bases from V and 6 from J; bases not matched to a gene: 6. The CDR3 loop spans 14 amino acids. The germline gives CDR1 MRHNA, CDR2 SNTAGT.

This sequence joins TRBV9 and TRBJ2-2; D perhaps matches TRBD2 (6 bases). CDR3 length: 15 amino acids. The germline V gene encodes CDR1 SGDLS and CDR2 YYNGEE. Between the trimmed V and J ends, which lost 1 base and 5 bases, there was a span of 12 bases. The DNA of the CDR3 is TGTGCCAGCAGCGTAACGGGAGTGGAAACCGGGGAGCTGTTTTTT. The encoded protein is CASSVTGVETGELFF.

J is TRBJ2-1 and V is TRBV19, with 10 positions matching TRBD2. This CDR3 is built from 18 residues. Losses at the gene ends were 2 bases for V and 0 bases for J; bases not matched to a gene: 7. Germline V gene sequence: CDR1 LNHDA, CDR2 SQIVND (reference sequence). CDR3 DNA sequence: TGTGCCAGTAGTATAAGAGCGGGAGGGTTAAGCTCCTACAATGAGCAGTTCTTC. Amino acids: CASSIRAGGLSSYNEQFF.

This clone was counted a single time. The CDR3 sequence is CASSSIGEQYF. The CDR3 coding sequence is TGCGCCAGCAGCTCGATCGGCGAGCAGTACTTC. This rearrangement joins TRBV5-1 to TRBJ2-7; D unresolved. Per the germline V gene, CDR1 is SGHRS and CDR2 is YFSETQ. The CDR3 has 11 amino acids. Trimming removed 3 bases from V and 6 bases from J, with 7 bases in between.

This clone has at least ten counts. The chain is built from TRBV2 and TRBJ1-5; 9 bases are a match to TRBD1. This CDR3 region has 14 residues. V was clipped by 5 bases and J by 6 bases; unmatched bases: 5. Looked up from germline, CDR1 is SNHLY and CDR2 is FYNNEI. CDR3 nucleotide sequence: TGTGCCAGCAGTTCTGACAGGGGGATTCAGCCCCAGCATTTT. This gives the protein CASSSDRGIQPQHF.